This TCR beta chain was sequenced during a study of CD8 T cells in acute hepatitis C reinfection. V was pared by 5 bases and J by 1 base, with 10 bases between. This CDR3 region has 13 residues. From germline, CDR1 is GTSNPN and CDR2 SVGIG (reference sequence). A remark on this clone: The antigen remains undetermined.

Sequencing was performed with immunoSEQ multiplex PCR; in TCRdb, only in-frame clones are kept and a portion is missing. The table includes approximately 40,000 clones, approximately 83% detected once. Described time point: naive CD8 control sorted from an acute-time-point sample. Whole-study results and caveats: Overrepresentation in the naive pool did not explain the preferential TRBV04 and TRBV06 usage seen in all groups. Few CDR3s matched those for other epitopes. Acute resolver, follow-up resolver and acute chronic samples had similar high diversity.

The chain recombines TRBV30 with TRBJ2-3; D perhaps matches TRBD1 (6 bases). Sequenced: naive CD8+ T cells from PBMCs. This receptor was identified in a woman younger than 30 who spontaneously cleared hepatitis C infection. CDR3 bases: TGTGCCTGGGGGGACAAGCGCACAGATACGCAGTATTTT. Translated: CAWGDKRTDTQYF.